One sample yielded the 19 T cell receptor beta chains listed below, sequenced in a study of blood T cells in healthy people across ages. Primed by a sample-barcoded 5' primer and a J-beta primer mix, a second PCR proceeded for roughly 7 to 12 cycles. Using its own MiXCR run on the 5' RACE reads, TCRdb lists one record per CDR3 protein. In the table there are roughly 680,000 distinct CDR3 sequences, under 65% of which are singletons. The sequenced sample consisted of blood. The receptors originated from a woman aged 80 or over in good health.

This clonotype was observed many times. This chain joins TRBV29-1 and TRBJ2-3; 7 nucleotides align to TRBD2. Trimming at V came to 4 bases and at J to 3 bases, leaving 10 bases not matched to a gene. The germline V gene has CDR1 SQVTM and CDR2 ANQGSEA. CDR3 length: 15 amino acids. The CDR3 DNA is TGCAGCGTTGGAGAGCGGAACGGGAGGACAGATACGCAGTATTTT. Protein product: CSVGERNGRTDTQYF.

V usage is TRBV29-1 and J usage is TRBJ2-1, with TRBD1 matching over 10 bases. Germline CDR1 reads SQVTM; CDR2 reads ANQGSEA. V lost 2 bases to trimming and J lost 6 bases; unmatched junction nucleotides: 7. The CDR3 runs to 15 residues. This CDR3 reads CSVETDRGAFNEQFF. CDR3 nucleotide sequence: TGCAGCGTTGAAACGGACAGGGGGGCCTTCAATGAGCAGTTCTTC.

As concerns this clonotype: With a much larger clone just one base away, this may be a read error. The chain has TRBV7-9 and TRBJ2-5; no reliable D call. V was cut by 6 bases and J by 9 bases, with 17 bases left in between. This CDR3 is built from 13 residues. In germline, CDR1 is SEHNR, CDR2 FQNEAQ (reference sequence). CDR3 residues: CASRTSLRRAQYF. CDR3 coding DNA: TGTGCCAGCAGGACCAGTTTAAGGCGAGCCCAGTACTTC.

This clonotype was detected a few times. The V gene is TRBV2, the J gene TRBJ2-1; unclear D gene. The germline CDR1 and CDR2 sequences are SNHLY and FYNNEI. V was clipped by 6 bases and J by 6 bases, with 9 bases between them. The CDR3 covers 12 residues. Here the CDR3 reads CASRLNSNEQFF. Written as DNA, the CDR3 is TGTGCCAGCAGGCTTAATTCCAATGAGCAGTTCTTC.

This clonotype has ten or more counts. The V and J genes are TRBV9 and TRBJ2-7; TRBD2 matches at 7 bases. Germline CDR1 is SGDLS and CDR2 is YYNGEE. The V and J ends lost 0 bases and 3 bases, in that order; junction bases with no gene match: 3. The CDR3 runs to 14 residues. The chain's CDR3 is CASSVASGDYEQYF. The CDR3 nucleotides read TGTGCCAGCAGCGTAGCTAGCGGAGACTACGAGCAGTACTTC.

This clonotype appeared many times. This chain uses TRBV30 with TRBJ2-1; TRBD1 aligns across 9 bases. CDR3 size: 13 residues. Germline CDR1 is GTSNPN and CDR2 is SVGIG (reference sequence). V was clipped by 5 bases and J by 8 bases; unmatched bases: 7. The CDR3 nucleotides read TGTGCCTGGGCCGGGACAGGGATCTATGAGCAGTTCTTC. It yields the protein CAWAGTGIYEQFF. The variable domain in full, with the rest retrieved from reference TRBV30 and TRBJ2-1, is SQTIHQWPATLVQPVGSPLSLECTVEGTSNPNLYWYRQAAGRGLQLLFYSVGIGQISSEVPQNLSASRPQDRQFILSSKKLLLSDSGFYLCAWAGTGIYEQFFGPGTRLTVL.

This clonotype was picked up a small number of times. V gene TRBV5-1 combines with J gene TRBJ2-2, with 8 bases fitting TRBD1. Losses at the gene ends were 1 base for V and 0 bases for J; bases not matched to a gene: 5. The germline gives CDR1 SGHRS, CDR2 YFSETQ. The CDR3 is made up of 17 amino acids. CDR3 loop: CASSLLRTGTNTGELFF. The DNA of the CDR3 is TGCGCCAGCAGCTTGCTCAGGACAGGGACGAACACCGGGGAGCTGTTTTTT. The full variable domain, completed using reference TRBV5-1 and TRBJ2-2, is KAGVTQTPRYLIKTRGQQVTLSCSPISGHRSVSWYQQTPGQGLQFLFEYFSETQRNKGNFPGRFSGRQFSNSRSEMNVSTLELGDSALYLCASSLLRTGTNTGELFFGEGSRLTVL.

Comment on this clonotype: One base away lies a much larger clone, so this may be a sequencing read error. This chain links TRBV20-1 with TRBJ2-1; either TRBD1 or TRBD2 may fit D (5 bases each). V lost 6 bases, J lost 9 bases, and 18 bases lay in between. This CDR3 spans 13 amino acids. Germline V gene sequence: CDR1 DFQATT, CDR2 SNEGSKA (reference sequence). The CDR3 loop is CSASEVVGTEQFF. DNA of the CDR3: TGCAGTGCGTCCGAGGTTGTCGGGACTGAGCAGTTCTTC.

This chain uses TRBV25-1 with TRBJ1-5; D is unclear. The CDR3 covers 14 residues. Germline assignment: CDR1 MGHDK and CDR2 SYGVNS. Trimming cost V 5 bases and J 6 bases, with 14 bases left between them. The CDR3 nucleotides are TGTGCCAGCAGTCATTGTGGTTTCGGTCAGCCCCAGCATTTT. It is translated as CASSHCGFGQPQHF.

J is TRBJ2-5 and V is TRBV18; 7 nucleotides align to TRBD2. This CDR3 is built from 14 residues. The germline gives CDR1 KGHSH, CDR2 LQKENI. J was trimmed by 11 bases and V by 4 bases; bases with no gene match: 13. DNA for the CDR3: TGTGCCAGCTCACGGGACCCCGGGGGGAATGAGCAGTACTTC. Amino acids: CASSRDPGGNEQYF.

In this sample, this clonotype turned up many times. Just one base apart from a much larger clone, this may be a read error. V usage is TRBV27 and J usage is TRBJ2-1; possibly TRBD1 for D (7 bases). CDR1 is MNHEY and CDR2 is SMNVEV in the germline V gene (reference sequence). This CDR3 contains 13 residues. V was trimmed by 4 bases and J by 10 bases, leaving 14 bases between them. CDR3 DNA sequence: TGTGCCAGCAGTTGCCAGGGGGGCCTAGAGCAGTTCTTC. The encoded protein is CASSCQGGLEQFF.

Remarks on this clonotype: A read error may be the cause here, since a much bigger clone is one base away. This chain uses TRBV25-1 with TRBJ1-6; D may be TRBD1 (6 bases). The CDR3 consists of 12 residues. V was shortened by 6 bases and J by 8 bases, with 8 bases between the two germline ends. Germline CDR1 MGHDK, CDR2 SYGVNS. The CDR3 spells CASRDSYSPLHF. The CDR3 DNA reads as TGTGCCAGCAGGGACAGCTATTCACCCCTCCACTTT. Looking up the rest from reference TRBV25-1 and TRBJ1-6 gives the full variable domain: EADIYQTPRYLVIGTGKKITLECSQTMGHDKMYWYQQDPGMELHLIHYSYGVNSTEKGDLSSESTVSRIRTEHFPLTLESARPSHTSQYLCASRDSYSPLHFGNGTRLTVT.

This rearrangement joins TRBV15 to TRBJ2-1; TRBD2 might be the D (5 bases). The CDR3 is made up of 15 amino acids. Germline V CDR1 and CDR2: LNHNV, YYDKDF (reference sequence). V dropped 0 bases and J dropped 2 bases, with 8 bases sitting between them. Here the CDR3 reads CATSRDGKAYNEQFF. CDR3 sequence (DNA): TGTGCCACCAGCAGAGACGGGAAGGCCTACAATGAGCAGTTCTTC.

Worth noting for this clonotype: This sequence may be a read error, since a much larger clone differs from it by one base. The chain uses TRBV7-9 and TRBJ2-5; unclear D gene. The CDR3 extends over 12 amino acids. The V gene's germline CDR1 is SEHNR and CDR2 FQNEAQ (reference sequence). This CDR3 is CARSSEQETQYF. Here the CDR3 DNA reads TGTGCCCGCAGCTCGGAACAAGAGACCCAGTACTTC. The variable domain in full, completed from reference TRBV7-9 and TRBJ2-5, reads DTGVSQNPRHKITKRGQNVTFRCDPISEHNRLYWYRQTLGQGPEFLTYFQNEAQLEKSRLLSDRFSAERPKGSFSTLEIQRTEQGDSAMYLCARSSEQETQYFGPGTRLLVL.

This clonotype was found once. The rearrangement links TRBV7-2 to TRBJ2-1; D ambiguous. CDR3 length: 12 amino acids. Germline V gene data show CDR1 as SGHTA and CDR2 as FQGNSA. V was cut by 2 bases and J by 8 bases, with 7 bases left in between. The CDR3 protein is CASSLLWDEQFF. CDR3 in DNA: TGTGCCAGCAGCTTATTATGGGATGAGCAGTTCTTC. Using reference TRBV7-2 and TRBJ2-1 for the parts outside the CDR3, the full variable domain is GAGVSQSPSNKVTEKGKDVELRCDPISGHTALYWYRQSLGQGLEFLIYFQGNSAPDKSGLPSDRFSAERTGGSVSTLTIQRTQQEDSAVYLCASSLLWDEQFFGPGTRLTVL.

The chain employs TRBV6-1 and TRBJ1-1, with 7 bases that match TRBD1. CDR1 is MNHNS and CDR2 is SASEGT in the germline V gene. The CDR3 totals 15 residues. J gave up 5 bases and V 1 base, and 7 bases lay outside the gene matches. The CDR3 sequence: CASSEGAGGKTEAFF. In nucleotides, the CDR3 is TGTGCCAGCAGTGAAGGGGCAGGGGGAAAAACTGAAGCTTTCTTT.

The V gene is TRBV6-5, the J gene TRBJ2-2, with TRBD1 identical over 7 bases. Looked up from germline, CDR1 is MNHEY and CDR2 is SVGAGI. The CDR3 runs to 15 residues. V lost 5 bases and J lost 3; bases outside the gene matches: 6. The CDR3 region has the DNA TGTGCCAGCAGTCACAACAGGGGACACACCGGGGAGCTGTTTTTT. Translating it yields CASSHNRGHTGELFF.

This clonotype came up many times. This chain joins TRBV11-1 and TRBJ2-1; 9 bases are shared with TRBD2. Germline-derived CDR1 and CDR2 are SGHAT and FQDESV (reference sequence). The CDR3 loop spans 15 amino acids. J lost 3 bases, V lost 4 bases, and 4 bases had no gene match. The CDR3 nucleotides read TGTGCCAGCAGCTCGACTAGCGGCGACTACAATGAGCAGTTCTTC. As protein: CASSSTSGDYNEQFF. The entire variable domain, with the rest obtained from reference TRBV11-1 and TRBJ2-1, is as follows: EAEVAQSPRYKITEKSQAVAFWCDPISGHATLYWYRQILGQGPELLVQFQDESVVDDSQLPKDRFSAERLKGVDSTLKIQPAELGDSAMYLCASSSTSGDYNEQFFGPGTRLTVL.

The V call is TRBV4-2, the J call TRBJ2-3, with 11 bases identical to TRBD2. This CDR3 comprises 17 residues. Germline-derived CDR1 and CDR2 are LGHNA and YNFKEQ. V was clipped by 0 bases and J by 4 bases; unmatched bases: 6. The DNA for the CDR3 is TGTGCCAGCAGCCAAGATCCGACTAGCGGGATTGCAGATACGCAGTATTTT. Translating gives CASSQDPTSGIADTQYF.